These T cell receptor beta chains were read from a single sample in a study of blood T cell repertoires in COVID-19. The method was immunoSEQ multiplex PCR; TCRdb's version includes in-frame clones alone and lacks a portion of them. The sample includes roughly 230,000 clones, around 90% of them seen just once. The material sequenced was peripheral blood. These receptors all come from a woman in her sixties with COVID-19, enrolled during active disease. Each CDR3 is given with its conserved first and last residue. A D gene is named only where the DNA matches it firmly. The size of a clone is reported for some rows only, either as once, few or many, or as a class for expanded clones.

J gene: TRBJ2-5; V gene: TRBV5-1; D gene: TRBD2; clone size: NA; CDR3 DNA: TGCGCCAGCAGCCCCCGGGGGGGGGAGACCCAGTACTTC; CDR3 protein: CASSPRGGETQYF
J gene: TRBJ2-7; V gene: TRBV12-3/TRBV12-4; D gene: NA; clone size: NA; CDR3 DNA: TGTGCCAGCCGCGGGGAGGACGAGCAGTACTTC; CDR3 protein: CASRGEDEQYF
J gene: TRBJ2-7; V gene: TRBV7-2; D gene: NA; clone size: NA; CDR3 DNA: TGTGCCAGCAGCTCCTCCCAGGCGACCGCCTACGAGCAGTACTTC; CDR3 protein: CASSSSQATAYEQYF
J gene: TRBJ2-7; V gene: TRBV6-1; D gene: TRBD1; clone size: NA; CDR3 DNA: TGTGCCAGCAGTGAATCCGGGACAGGGAATTACGAGCAGTACTTC; CDR3 protein: CASSESGTGNYEQYF
J gene: TRBJ1-1; V gene: TRBV10-3; D gene: NA; clone size: NA; CDR3 DNA: TGTGCCATCAGTGAGCCGACAGTGAACACTGAAGCTTTCTTT; CDR3 protein: CAISEPTVNTEAFF
J gene: TRBJ1-1; V gene: TRBV5-6; D gene: TRBD1; clone size: NA; CDR3 DNA: TGTGCCAGCAGCCCTGGGACAGGTATAGTTCACACTGAAGCTTTCTTT; CDR3 protein: CASSPGTGIVHTEAFF
J gene: TRBJ2-5; V gene: TRBV10-3; D gene: NA; clone size: NA; CDR3 DNA: TGTGCCATCAGCGGATCGGGTGAGACCCAGTACTTC; CDR3 protein: CAISGSGETQYF
J gene: TRBJ2-3; V gene: TRBV5-1; D gene: TRBD2; clone size: NA; CDR3 DNA: TGCGCCAGCAGCTTGGAAAGGCGGGGGGCAACAGATACGCAGTATTTT; CDR3 protein: CASSLERRGATDTQYF
J gene: TRBJ2-2; V gene: TRBV15; D gene: TRBD1; clone size: NA; CDR3 DNA: TGTGCCACCAGCAGGGGGGTAGGGGGCAACACCGGGGAGCTGTTTTTT; CDR3 protein: CATSRGVGGNTGELFF
J gene: TRBJ1-2; V gene: TRBV3-1/TRBV3-2; D gene: TRBD1; clone size: NA; CDR3 DNA: TGTGCCAGCAGCCAACAGGGGGCCCGCTCTGGCTACACCTTC; CDR3 protein: CASSQQGARSGYTF
J gene: TRBJ1-5; V gene: TRBV7-9; D gene: NA; clone size: few; CDR3 DNA: TGTGCCAGCAGCAAACAGAATAGCAATCAGCCCCAGCATTTT; CDR3 protein: CASSKQNSNQPQHF
J gene: TRBJ2-2; V gene: TRBV5-1; D gene: TRBD1; clone size: NA; CDR3 DNA: TGCGCCAGCAGCTCTTACAGGGGCACCGGGGAGCTGTTTTTT; CDR3 protein: CASSSYRGTGELFF
J gene: TRBJ2-7; V gene: TRBV29-1; D gene: TRBD2; clone size: NA; CDR3 DNA: TGCAGCGTGAGCGGGACTACAGACGAGCAGTACTTC; CDR3 protein: CSVSGTTDEQYF
J gene: TRBJ1-3; V gene: TRBV6-1; D gene: NA; clone size: once; CDR3 DNA: TGTGCCAGCAGTGAAGCCGGTGGAGGGCGGCGCACCATATATTTT; CDR3 protein: CASSEAGGGRRTIYF
J gene: TRBJ1-6; V gene: TRBV7-2; D gene: TRBD1; clone size: NA; CDR3 DNA: TGTGCCAGCAGCTCCGGGACAGGATATTCACCCCTCCACTTT; CDR3 protein: CASSSGTGYSPLHF
J gene: TRBJ1-2; V gene: TRBV29-1; D gene: NA; clone size: NA; CDR3 DNA: TGCAGCGTTGAAAACGGACTCTATGGCTACACCTTC; CDR3 protein: CSVENGLYGYTF
J gene: TRBJ1-5; V gene: TRBV19; D gene: NA; clone size: NA; CDR3 DNA: TGTGCCAGTAGTATAGATCGGGGGGCGGGAAATCAGCCCCAGCATTTT; CDR3 protein: CASSIDRGAGNQPQHF
J gene: TRBJ2-7; V gene: TRBV7-2; D gene: TRBD2; clone size: NA; CDR3 DNA: TGTGCCAGCAGCAGGAGGACGGGGGGGTTGTACGAGCAGTACTTC; CDR3 protein: CASSRRTGGLYEQYF
J gene: TRBJ1-2; V gene: TRBV6-1; D gene: TRBD1; clone size: once; CDR3 DNA: TGTGCCAGCAGTGACATGAGGACAGGGGTGTATGGCTACACCTTC; CDR3 protein: CASSDMRTGVYGYTF
J gene: TRBJ2-1; V gene: TRBV6-5; D gene: TRBD1; clone size: NA; CDR3 DNA: TGTGCCAGCAGTCTACGGACAGGGAATGAGCAGTTCTTC; CDR3 protein: CASSLRTGNEQFF
J gene: TRBJ1-6; V gene: TRBV19; D gene: NA; clone size: NA; CDR3 DNA: TGTGCCAGTAGTATCCACCCAGTCGAGGTGGGTTCACCCCTCCACTTT; CDR3 protein: CASSIHPVEVGSPLHF
J gene: TRBJ1-2; V gene: TRBV21-1; D gene: NA; clone size: NA; CDR3 DNA: TGTGCCAGCAGCAAAGGGGGGGGAAACTATGGCTACACCTTC; CDR3 protein: CASSKGGGNYGYTF
J gene: TRBJ2-1; V gene: TRBV3-1/TRBV3-2; D gene: NA; clone size: NA; CDR3 DNA: TGTGCCAGCAGCCAAGAGTCTAGCATCTACAATGAGCAGTTCTTC; CDR3 protein: CASSQESSIYNEQFF
J gene: TRBJ2-1; V gene: TRBV19; D gene: TRBD1; clone size: NA; CDR3 DNA: TGTGCCAGTAGTACAGGGGGCCCCTACAATGAGCAGTTCTTC; CDR3 protein: CASSTGGPYNEQFF
J gene: TRBJ2-1; V gene: TRBV18; D gene: NA; clone size: NA; CDR3 DNA: TGTGCCAGCACCCCCCCGATGAGCTCCTACAATGAGCAGTTCTTC; CDR3 protein: CASTPPMSSYNEQFF
J gene: TRBJ1-4; V gene: TRBV9; D gene: NA; clone size: NA; CDR3 DNA: TGTGCCAGCAGCCCAGCGGGGCGGAATGAAAAACTGTTTTTT; CDR3 protein: CASSPAGRNEKLFF
J gene: TRBJ1-2; V gene: TRBV10-3; D gene: NA; clone size: NA; CDR3 DNA: TGTGCCATCAGTGAGTCGAGGTACAGGAATACTAACTATGGCTACACCTTC; CDR3 protein: CAISESRYRNTNYGYTF
J gene: TRBJ1-5; V gene: TRBV7-9; D gene: TRBD1; clone size: NA; CDR3 DNA: TGTGCCAGCAGCGGGGGCGGGACAGTCAATCAGCCCCAGCATTTT; CDR3 protein: CASSGGGTVNQPQHF
J gene: TRBJ2-7; V gene: TRBV3-1/TRBV3-2; D gene: NA; clone size: NA; CDR3 DNA: TGTGCCAGCAGCCAAGGTGGGGGGACCTACGAGCAGTACTTC; CDR3 protein: CASSQGGGTYEQYF
J gene: TRBJ2-1; V gene: TRBV19; D gene: TRBD1; clone size: NA; CDR3 DNA: TGTGCCAGTAGTACACAGGGGTCCCCCCTCAATGAGCAGTTCTTC; CDR3 protein: CASSTQGSPLNEQFF
J gene: TRBJ1-4; V gene: TRBV21-1; D gene: NA; clone size: NA; CDR3 DNA: TGTGCCAGCAGAAGAACGAACCGGTTTGTCGGTAATGAAAAACTGTTTTTT; CDR3 protein: CASRRTNRFVGNEKLFF
J gene: TRBJ2-5; V gene: TRBV5-1; D gene: TRBD2; clone size: NA; CDR3 DNA: TGCGCCAGCAGCCCGGGCGCTAGCGGGGCGCAAGAGACCCAGTACTTC; CDR3 protein: CASSPGASGAQETQYF
J gene: TRBJ2-1; V gene: TRBV4-1; D gene: NA; clone size: NA; CDR3 DNA: TGCGCCAGCAGCCAAGATGGGCAGGGGTACAATGAGCAGTTCTTC; CDR3 protein: CASSQDGQGYNEQFF
J gene: TRBJ2-2; V gene: TRBV19; D gene: NA; clone size: NA; CDR3 DNA: TGTGCCAGTAGTATAGGACAGGGAGGTTCCGGGGAGCTGTTTTTT; CDR3 protein: CASSIGQGGSGELFF
J gene: TRBJ2-3; V gene: TRBV9; D gene: NA; clone size: few; CDR3 DNA: TGTGCCAGCAGCGTAGCTGTGACTAGCACAGATACGCAGTATTTT; CDR3 protein: CASSVAVTSTDTQYF
J gene: TRBJ1-3; V gene: TRBV5-5; D gene: NA; clone size: NA; CDR3 DNA: TGTGCCAGCAGCTCGAACCCAACGCCCGATGTCGGGGGAAACACCATATATTTT; CDR3 protein: CASSSNPTPDVGGNTIYF
J gene: TRBJ2-1; V gene: TRBV18; D gene: NA; clone size: few; CDR3 DNA: TGTGCCAGCTCACCCACAAATAGCCACAATGAGCAGTTCTTC; CDR3 protein: CASSPTNSHNEQFF
J gene: TRBJ2-7; V gene: TRBV6-2/TRBV6-3; D gene: NA; clone size: NA; CDR3 DNA: TGTGCCAGCAGTCCGACAGCGAATCCCTACGAGCAGTACTTC; CDR3 protein: CASSPTANPYEQYF
J gene: TRBJ1-3; V gene: TRBV9; D gene: NA; clone size: NA; CDR3 DNA: TGTGCCAGCAGCGCGGGGGAAGGAAACACCATATATTTT; CDR3 protein: CASSAGEGNTIYF
J gene: TRBJ1-2; V gene: TRBV5-1; D gene: TRBD1; clone size: few; CDR3 DNA: TGCGCCAGCAGCCGGGGGACAGGGAACTATGGCTACACCTTC; CDR3 protein: CASSRGTGNYGYTF
J gene: TRBJ2-2; V gene: TRBV5-4; D gene: NA; clone size: NA; CDR3 DNA: TGTGCCAGCAGTTCTAGTGGGGGCGAGAGGGCCGGGGAGCTGTTTTTT; CDR3 protein: CASSSSGGERAGELFF
J gene: TRBJ2-1; V gene: TRBV2; D gene: NA; clone size: NA; CDR3 DNA: TGTGCCAGCAGTGGGCAGGTTGGGTACAATGAGCAGTTCTTC; CDR3 protein: CASSGQVGYNEQFF
J gene: TRBJ2-1; V gene: TRBV7-2; D gene: NA; clone size: NA; CDR3 DNA: TGTGCCAGCAGCTTACAGGGTTCTTACAATGAGCAGTTCTTC; CDR3 protein: CASSLQGSYNEQFF
J gene: TRBJ2-3; V gene: TRBV7-3; D gene: NA; clone size: NA; CDR3 DNA: TGTGCCAGCAGCTTAGGAATAGCCACAGATACGCAGTATTTT; CDR3 protein: CASSLGIATDTQYF
J gene: TRBJ2-3; V gene: TRBV5-1; D gene: NA; clone size: NA; CDR3 DNA: TGCGCCAGCAGCTTGAACTCAGGGGCAGATACGCAGTATTTT; CDR3 protein: CASSLNSGADTQYF
J gene: TRBJ1-1; V gene: TRBV19; D gene: NA; clone size: NA; CDR3 DNA: TGTGCCAGTAGTATTCCGGGGGAAACTGAAGCTTTCTTT; CDR3 protein: CASSIPGETEAFF
J gene: TRBJ2-4; V gene: TRBV2; D gene: TRBD2; clone size: NA; CDR3 DNA: TGTGCCAGCACCGGACTAGCGGGGGGGAAAAACATTCAGTACTTC; CDR3 protein: CASTGLAGGKNIQYF
J gene: TRBJ1-2; V gene: TRBV27; D gene: NA; clone size: NA; CDR3 DNA: TGTGCCAGCAGTTTTTGGGTCCGAGACGGGGAATGGTATGGCTACACCTTC; CDR3 protein: CASSFWVRDGEWYGYTF
J gene: TRBJ2-1; V gene: TRBV3-1/TRBV3-2; D gene: NA; clone size: once; CDR3 DNA: TGTGCCAGCAGCCACGCGGAAGTGTACAATGAGCAGTTCTTC; CDR3 protein: CASSHAEVYNEQFF
J gene: TRBJ2-1; V gene: TRBV10-3; D gene: NA; clone size: NA; CDR3 DNA: TGTGCCATCAGCGCTAGCGTGGGAGCCAATGAGCAGTTCTTC; CDR3 protein: CAISASVGANEQFF
J gene: TRBJ1-1; V gene: TRBV5-1; D gene: NA; clone size: NA; CDR3 DNA: TGCGCCAGCAGCCTACTCGGGGAACTTAACACTGAAGCTTTCTTT; CDR3 protein: CASSLLGELNTEAFF
J gene: TRBJ1-1; V gene: TRBV5-4; D gene: TRBD1; clone size: NA; CDR3 DNA: TGTGCCAGCAGCTTGGGCAGGGGGCTGACTGAAGCTTTCTTT; CDR3 protein: CASSLGRGLTEAFF
J gene: TRBJ2-3; V gene: TRBV4-1; D gene: NA; clone size: NA; CDR3 DNA: TGCGCCAGCAGCACACGACAGAAAACTAGCACAGATACGCAGTATTTT; CDR3 protein: CASSTRQKTSTDTQYF
J gene: TRBJ2-2; V gene: TRBV4-1; D gene: TRBD1; clone size: NA; CDR3 DNA: TGCGCCAGCAGCCAAGGGGACAGGTCGAACACCGGGGAGCTGTTTTTT; CDR3 protein: CASSQGDRSNTGELFF
J gene: TRBJ1-2; V gene: TRBV25-1; D gene: NA; clone size: NA; CDR3 DNA: TGTGCCAGCAGTGGAATGACCGGGACACCTGGCGGCTACACCTTC; CDR3 protein: CASSGMTGTPGGYTF
J gene: TRBJ2-5; V gene: TRBV5-1; D gene: NA; clone size: NA; CDR3 DNA: TGCGCCAGCAGCTTGGGAATAGCGGAGACCCAGTACTTC; CDR3 protein: CASSLGIAETQYF
J gene: TRBJ2-5; V gene: TRBV6-1; D gene: TRBD1; clone size: NA; CDR3 DNA: TGTGCCAGCAGTGCACTACAGGGGGGCTGGGAACAGACCCAGTACTTC; CDR3 protein: CASSALQGGWEQTQYF